Here is one T cell receptor (beta chain) with its context. The germline V gene has CDR1 SQVTM and CDR2 ANQGSEA. CDR3 length: 13 amino acids. With V trimmed by 3 bases and J by 2 bases, 1 base remained unmatched. This sample is drawn from a study of blood T cells in healthy people across ages. The second PCR ran about 6 to 11 cycles with a sample-barcoded 5' primer and J-beta primers. A single record per CDR3 protein comes from TCRdb applying MiXCR to the 5' RACE reads. In the table there are 750,000 to 850,000 distinct CDR3 sequences, about 25% of which are singletons. These data were also filed under a second study, of T cells of mothers and their children. From that study: Donation came from three healthy Caucasian mothers together with their six children. For each mother, over 9 million TCR beta CDR3 reads were obtained, and for each child, a few million. The effect of thymic selection on TCR recombination output is similar between related and unrelated pairs.

The clonotype comes from a boy under 18 in good health. The sequencing sample was made of blood. The V and J genes are TRBV29-1 and TRBJ2-7; 10 bases align to TRBD1. The CDR3 region has the DNA TGCAGCGTTGAGACAGGGGGCACCTACGAGCAGTACTTC. The encoded protein is CSVETGGTYEQYF.